This T cell receptor (beta chain) was obtained from a study of blood T cell repertoires in COVID-19. Study details: The samples span acute and convalescent COVID-19 from the United States, Italy and Spain.

In the original processing: Reference gene primer amplification gave estimated nucleated cell counts. Generated by immunoSEQ multiplex PCR, the TCRdb table keeps only in-frame clones and is missing some. From that table come the V and J calls and clone size; the DNA was used to work out D and trimming. The sample includes about 190,000 clones, around 79% of them seen just once. Germline assignment: CDR1 MDHEN and CDR2 SYDVKM. CDR3 size: 16 residues. The V segment lost 5 bases and the J segment 5 bases; nucleotides outside the gene matches: 11. This sequence joins TRBV28 and TRBJ1-5; TRBD1 matches at 8 bases. The sample comprised peripheral blood. The source of this sequence is a woman aged 45-65 years with acute or convalescent COVID-19. CDR3 DNA sequence: TGTGCCAGCAGTCCCTGGGGGCAGGGGGCACATCAGCCCCAGCATTTT. Its translation: CASSPWGQGAHQPQHF.